A single sample gave rise to the 8 T cell receptor beta chains below, sequenced in a study of blood T cell repertoires in COVID-19. Clones were sequenced by immunoSEQ multiplex PCR, and TCRdb holds only the in-frame ones, with some missing. The table includes a few hundred thousand clones, 80% to 90% detected once. Specimen: PBMCs or T cells enriched from blood (not recorded which). These receptor sequences come from a woman between 50 and 59 years old who had recovered from COVID-19.

V gene TRBV25-1 combines with J gene TRBJ2-1; a possible D gene is TRBD1 (5 bases). The CDR3 runs 14 residues. Per the germline V gene, CDR1 is MGHDK and CDR2 is SYGVNS. V lost 4 bases and J lost 0, with 7 bases in between. CDR3 region: CASSGQSSYNEQFF. The DNA for the CDR3 is TGTGCCAGCAGTGGACAGAGCTCCTACAATGAGCAGTTCTTC.

The chain employs TRBV6-5 and TRBJ2-6; D is ambiguous. Germline values: CDR1 MNHEY, CDR2 SVGAGI. V was shortened by 0 bases and J by 3 bases, with 3 bases between the two germline ends. The CDR3 totals 14 residues. The CDR3 loop reads CASSYSGGANVLTF. The CDR3 DNA reads TGTGCCAGCAGTTACTCCGGTGGGGCCAACGTCCTGACTTTC.

Remarks on this clone: Other DNA sequences in the sample encode the same CDR3. In DNA, the CDR3 is TGTGCCAGCAGTTCCACAGGGGGCACTGAAGCTTTCTTT. Its protein product is CASSSTGGTEAFF. The rearrangement links TRBV6-4 to TRBJ1-1; 8 bases match TRBD1. Per germline, CDR1 MRHNA and CDR2 SNTAGT. With 5 bases clipped from V and 4 bases from J, the junction kept 3 bases outside the gene matches. The CDR3 spans 13 residues.

The chain joins TRBV7-9 to TRBJ1-2; 9 nucleotides align to TRBD1. Germline V gene data show CDR1 as SEHNR and CDR2 as FQNEAQ (reference sequence). V lost 5 bases to trimming and J lost 7 bases; unmatched junction nucleotides: 11. CDR3 length: 15 residues. The CDR3 region is CASSPPGQGFSGYTF. In DNA form, the CDR3 reads TGTGCCAGCAGCCCCCCGGGACAGGGATTTTCTGGCTACACCTTC.

V is TRBV28 and J is TRBJ1-2, with unresolved D. Germline CDR1 reads MDHEN; CDR2 reads SYDVKM. The CDR3 is made up of 13 amino acids. V was cut by 7 bases and J by 1 base, with 10 bases left in between. CDR3 in DNA: TGTGCCAGCAAGTGGGCAATTAACTATGGCTACACCTTC. The encoded protein is CASKWAINYGYTF.

This clone was counted a single time. The gene calls are TRBV7-8 and TRBJ1-2, with unresolved D. Germline CDR1 is SGHVS and CDR2 is FQNEAQ. The length of the CDR3 is 13 residues. V dropped 8 bases and J dropped 0 bases, with 10 bases sitting between them. CDR3 DNA: TGTGCCAGCGGCCGTTCGGCTAACTATGGCTACACCTTC. Translated, it gives CASGRSANYGYTF. Drawing the rest from reference TRBV7-8 and TRBJ1-2, the complete variable domain is GAGVSQSPRYKVAKRGQDVALRCDPISGHVSLFWYQQALGQGPEFLTYFQNEAQLDKSGLPSDRFFAERPEGSVSTLKIQRTQQEDSAVYLCASGRSANYGYTFGSGTRLTVV.

CDR3 DNA: TGCGCCACCTCTGAGGAGGGTCTAGTCTCTTACACCTTC. Translating gives CATSEEGLVSYTF. This chain links TRBV5-1 with TRBJ1-2; the D is unclear. This CDR3 contains 13 residues. Deletions cut 9 bases from V and 11 bases from J, with 23 bases between. Germline V gives CDR1 SGHRS, CDR2 YFSETQ.

V gene TRBV28 combines with J gene TRBJ1-2, with 9 bases that match TRBD1. This CDR3 spans 14 amino acids. With V trimmed by 4 bases and J by 12 bases, 12 bases remained unmatched. Germline V gives CDR1 MDHEN, CDR2 SYDVKM. The CDR3 here is CASSSLSRDRVHTF. CDR3 DNA sequence: TGTGCCAGCAGTTCATTGTCCCGGGACAGGGTACACACCTTC.